This TCR beta chain was found in a study of T cell responses to AZD1222 COVID-19 vaccine (dated by TCRdb to about 2021). A note on the overall study: A total of just over 230 trial participants underwent TCR sequencing, of whom roughly 210 had received two doses of AZD1222 and 26 had received two doses of the MenACWY control vaccine. Trial participants were enrolled into age subgroups of 18-55, 56-69 and 70-plus years, which contained around 150, 28 and 57 TCR-sequenced participants, respectively. Broader findings and caveats from the paper: The whole spike protein was spanned by vaccine-associated CD4 TCRs, and dominant responses were seen in regions 160-218 and 743-854. Participants were mostly white British and included more females than males, and it was suggested by the authors that clonal diversity may have been underestimated. Conclusions about previously exposed vaccinees are limited because only six or seven AZD1222 recipients were SARS-CoV-2 seropositive at baseline. In the small 56-69-year group, the increase in depth fell short of significance, most likely because of low power. After two AZD1222 doses, both the breadth and the depth of spike-specific TCRs were significantly higher than at day 0 and than in MenACWY recipients. Because no day 14 peak-response samples were available, repertoires were characterized only after the peak T cell response. Epitopes outside the regions mutated in the B.1.351 and B.1.1.7 variants were reportedly recognized by nearly half of the unique spike-specific TCRs.

This sample's time point label indicates: about 28 days (+/-7) after the second vaccine dose. AZD1222 recipients given second doses at about 4 weeks or at about 12 weeks were pooled, since spike-specific TCR depth and breadth were not found to differ between the two schedules. The vaccinee samples were drawn from two UK trials, COV001 and COV002, one of which was a single-blind randomized controlled phase 2/3 trial testing AZD1222 (ChAdOx1 nCoV-19) in healthy adults. For TCRbeta chain sequencing, PBMC samples were collected from trial participants at day 0 and at day 28 after the second dose. The CDR3 regions of human TCRbeta chains were subjected to immunosequencing. From the authors' description of their analysis: Repertoire TCRs were matched against a reference library of SARS-CoV-2-specific TCRs generated with the MIRA antigen-specificity platform. Breadth was defined as the fraction of unique TCRs that were SARS-CoV-2-associated, and depth was defined as the fraction of total T cells that were SARS-CoV-2-associated. Each spike-specific TCR was assigned to its reactive spike region and to a CD4 or CD8 class using the MIRA data. Log10-transformed breadth and depth values were compared by one-way ANOVA with Sidak's multiple comparisons tests. TCRdb provides this immuneACCESS table in a form limited to in-frame rearrangements. Some clones are lacking; in checked studies, under half of them reflect an unresolved V gene, and why the rest are absent is not known. The DNA was the basis for D and trimming; V, J and clone size are from that table. The sample yields some 60,000 clones; 89% were counted once. The ten largest clones represent approximately 6.1% of the sample.

Concerning this clone itself: Its antigen is not yet known. No much larger clonotype is one base removed from it; base qualities were not supplied.

This specimen consisted of peripheral blood, obtained 28 days after the second AZD1222 dose. The sequence derives from an adult who received the AZD1222 COVID-19 vaccine.

The CDR3 has the sequence CASSFRSGVSTDTQYF. DNA sequence: TGTGCCAGCAGCTTCAGAAGCGGGGTAAGCACAGATACGCAGTATTTT. Recombination connected TRBV5-4 to TRBJ2-3, and 7 junctional nucleotides match TRBD2. From a lookup of the germline V gene (reference sequence), CDR1 and CDR2 are SGHNT and YYREEE. From the cysteine through the phenylalanine, the CDR3 covers 16 amino acids. The only DNA kept is the CDR3, 48 bases in frame from the first base. Unmatched junction bases come to 6, with V trimmed by 2 bases and J by 0 bases. The variable domain in full, with residues beyond the CDR3 obtained from the reference TRBV5-4 and TRBJ2-3 genes, is ETGVTQSPTHLIKTRGQQVTLRCSSQSGHNTVSWYQQALGQGPQFIFQYYREEENGRGNFPPRFSGLQFPNYSSELNVNALELDDSALYLCASSFRSGVSTDTQYFGPGTRLTVL.